This T cell receptor (beta chain) derives from a study of T cell changes during pregnancy in multiple sclerosis. TCRdb keeps only in-frame clones here, not all; method: immunoSEQ multiplex PCR. The sample consists of about 80,000 clones, 90% to 95% of them appearing once. CDR1 and CDR2 from the germline V gene are WSHSY and SAAADI. Unmatched junction bases numbered 4, after V lost 2 bases and J lost 3 bases. The CDR3 consists of 16 residues. The sample here was peripheral blood, taken after pregnancy. The rearrangement links TRBV10-2 to TRBJ2-1, with TRBD2 matching over 10 bases. The origin of this receptor is a female donor in good health, enrolled as a control in a pregnancy study. CDR3 DNA: TGCGCCAGCAGTGAGGGCAGGACTAGCGGCTACAATGAGCAGTTCTTC. It codes for CASSEGRTSGYNEQFF.